This TCR beta chain was observed in a study of T-cell reconstitution after alpha-beta-depleted transplantation in children. Library preparation (for TCRbeta) was performed with unique molecular identifiers. One entry per CDR3 protein results from TCRdb running MiXCR on the PCR reads. The data contain around 250,000 distinct CDR3 sequences, 6.5% to 9% of them singletons. This clonotype was counted at least ten times. What it recognizes is unknown. V was cut by 0 bases and J by 4 bases, with 18 bases left in between. Germline V CDR1 and CDR2: DFQATT, SNEGSKA (reference sequence). CDR3 length: 16 amino acids. Study-level findings and limits: High day-60 TCRbeta diversity in some patients came from surviving recipient T cells and thymic progenitors. A year had passed since transplant, and T-cell counts and diversity by then came mostly from newly produced T cells.

The receptor's source is a male patient under 18 who had a stem cell transplant for acute lymphoblastic leukemia, so the T cells may come from the graft donor. Sequences were derived from PBMCs, mostly from graft donor cells, sampled 180 days after TCRalphabeta/CD19-depleted stem cell transplant. The chain combines TRBV20-1 with TRBJ1-1; D call uncertain. CDR3 loop: CSARDSHTLMGTEAFF. The CDR3 bases are TGCAGTGCTAGAGACAGCCACACTCTGATGGGCACTGAAGCTTTCTTT.